These 21 T cell receptor beta chains were all obtained from the same sample, sequenced in a study of identifying expanded T cells in peripheral blood. Data came from immunoSEQ multiplex PCR; TCRdb stores just in-frame clones and leaves some out. Altogether 70,000 to 100,000 clones are present, 88% being singletons, with the ten largest covering about 20%. Sequenced: blood. These receptors all stem from a person aged 18 to 75 in good health.

The J gene is TRBJ2-3, the V gene TRBV4-2; D is unclear. The CDR3 length is 16 residues. V was clipped by 0 bases and J by 5 bases, with 15 bases between them. Looked up from germline, CDR1 is LGHNA and CDR2 is YNFKEQ. DNA of the CDR3: TGTGCCAGCAGCCAAGATCAAGCAACTCGGCTAGATACGCAGTATTTT. It encodes CASSQDQATRLDTQYF.

This clone was found many times. The rearrangement joins TRBV6-5 to TRBJ1-6; D is ambiguous. The CDR3 has 15 residues. Germline loops: CDR1 MNHEY, CDR2 SVGAGI. V was pared by 0 bases and J by 10 bases, with 13 bases between. CDR3 bases: TGTGCCAGCAGTTACTCGGGCAGCGTAAACTCACCCCTCCACTTT. It specifies CASSYSGSVNSPLHF.

The CDR3 here is CAISDDSSNTGELFF. The CDR3 bases are TGTGCCATCAGTGATGACAGCTCGAACACCGGGGAGCTGTTTTTT. The genes are TRBV10-3 and TRBJ2-2; possible D gene TRBD1, 5 bases. The germline CDR1 and CDR2 sequences are ENHRY and SYGVKD. V dropped 3 bases and J dropped 0 bases, with 8 bases sitting between them. The CDR3 consists of 15 residues.

This clone was detected once. The chain combines TRBV5-8 with TRBJ2-7; TRBD1 or TRBD2 may be the D gene (5 bases each). This CDR3 has 14 residues. CDR1 and CDR2 (germline): SGHTS, YDEGEE. V was clipped by 3 bases and J by 2 bases, with 12 bases between them. Here the CDR3 DNA reads TGTGCCAGCAGCTGGAGGACACGAACCTACGAGCAGTACTTC. It specifies CASSWRTRTYEQYF. Combining the CDR3 with reference TRBV5-8 and TRBJ2-7 gives the whole variable domain EAGVTQSPTHLIKTRGQQATLRCSPISGHTSVYWYQQALGLGLQFLLWYDEGEERNRGNFPPRFSGRQFPNYSSELNVNALELEDSALYLCASSWRTRTYEQYFGPGTRLTVT.

The chain carries TRBV6-5 and TRBJ1-5; TRBD1 agrees at 7 bases. In germline, CDR1 is MNHEY, CDR2 SVGAGI. The V segment lost 6 bases and the J segment 2 bases; nucleotides outside the gene matches: 7. The CDR3 totals 15 residues. For the CDR3, the DNA is TGTGCCAGCAGGCGCCAGGGGGGAGGCAATCAGCCCCAGCATTTT. Protein sequence: CASRRQGGGNQPQHF.

The V gene is TRBV4-3, the J gene TRBJ1-4; 9 nucleotides match TRBD1. This CDR3 contains 16 residues. CDR1 LGHNA and CDR2 YSLEER come from the germline V gene. Germline trimming cut 4 bases from V and 5 bases from J; bases unmatched to any gene: 8. CDR3 loop: CASSPRSGTGNEKLFF. For the CDR3, the DNA is TGCGCCAGCAGCCCTCGAAGTGGGACAGGGAATGAAAAACTGTTTTTT.

Note on this clone: The sample contains more than one DNA sequence encoding this CDR3. The gene calls are TRBV7-2 and TRBJ2-7, with D perhaps matching TRBD2 (7 bases). The germline V gene encodes CDR1 SGHTA and CDR2 FQGNSA. This CDR3 contains 13 residues. V was shortened by 0 bases and J by 7 bases, with 10 bases between the two germline ends. The CDR3 DNA reads TGTGCCAGCAGCTTAGCGGGGGGGCTGGAGCAGTACTTC. Protein: CASSLAGGLEQYF.

This clone was seen only once. This chain connects TRBV28 to TRBJ2-5; 15 nucleotides match TRBD2. V lost 6 bases to trimming and J lost 5 bases; unmatched junction nucleotides: 10. This CDR3 has 17 residues. Looked up from germline, CDR1 is MDHEN and CDR2 is SYDVKM. As DNA, the CDR3 is TGTGCCAGCAGCCCTGGACTAGCGGGGGGGCCGGGGGAGACCCAGTACTTC. As protein: CASSPGLAGGPGETQYF.

The CDR3 sequence is CASSSVYEQFF. The CDR3 region has the DNA TGTGCCAGCAGCTCTGTATATGAGCAGTTCTTC. The rearrangement links TRBV5-4 to TRBJ2-1; D not resolved. Trimming took off 3 bases at V and 8 bases at J, with 6 bases between the two ends. Germline V lookup: CDR1 SGHNT, CDR2 YYREEE (reference sequence). The CDR3 sequence is 11 residues long.

The J gene is TRBJ1-1, the V gene TRBV6-5; D is unresolved. V was cut by 3 bases and J by 1 base, with 6 bases left in between. The CDR3 length is 13 residues. Germline CDR1 reads MNHEY; CDR2 reads SVGAGI. The CDR3 DNA follows: TGTGCCAGCAGTTATAAGGGGAACACTGAAGCTTTCTTT. It specifies CASSYKGNTEAFF.

This clone was seen just once. The chain employs TRBV5-8 and TRBJ2-1, with D tentatively TRBD1 (6 bases). Germline CDR1 and CDR2: SGHTS and YDEGEE. The CDR3 is 13 residues long. V was trimmed by 4 bases and J by 4 bases, leaving 9 bases between them. CDR3 in DNA: TGTGCCAGCAGCCCGACAGGATACAATGAGCAGTTCTTC. Protein: CASSPTGYNEQFF.

V and J are TRBV28 and TRBJ1-5; D not resolved. This CDR3 is 13 amino acids long. Germline V lookup: CDR1 MDHEN, CDR2 SYDVKM. Trimming took 5 bases from V and 6 from J, leaving 11 bases between them. The CDR3 coding sequence is TGTGCCAGCAGTGCGGGCCCCAGTCAGCCCCAGCATTTT. Translating it yields CASSAGPSQPQHF.

The V gene is TRBV5-1, the J gene TRBJ2-1, with D possibly TRBD2 on 6 matching bases. V dropped 5 bases and J dropped 3 bases, with 15 bases sitting between them. Germline V lookup: CDR1 SGHRS, CDR2 YFSETQ. This CDR3 has 15 amino acids. CDR3 protein: CASSTEGFGYNEQFF. The CDR3, as DNA: TGCGCCAGCAGTACGGAGGGATTTGGCTACAATGAGCAGTTCTTC.

The V gene is TRBV5-4, the J gene TRBJ2-5; D remains unclear. CDR3 size: 13 residues. The germline CDR1 and CDR2 sequences are SGHNT and YYREEE (reference sequence). V shed 7 bases and J shed 0 bases, with 10 bases lying between them. The CDR3 is CASWSGNQETQYF. In DNA form, the CDR3 reads TGTGCCAGCTGGAGTGGAAACCAAGAGACCCAGTACTTC.

The gene calls are TRBV7-6 and TRBJ2-7; possible D gene TRBD1, 5 bases. The V gene lost 2 bases and the J gene lost 1 base, with 12 bases spanning the gap. CDR3 length: 15 amino acids. Germline CDR1 is SGHVS and CDR2 is FNYEAQ. CDR3 nucleotide sequence: TGTGCCAGCAGCTTATGGCAGGGAACGTCCTACGAGCAGTACTTC. Residues: CASSLWQGTSYEQYF. Drawing the rest from reference TRBV7-6 and TRBJ2-7, the complete variable domain is GAGVSQSPRYKVTKRGQDVALRCDPISGHVSLYWYRQALGQGPEFLTYFNYEAQQDKSGLPNDRFSAERPEGSISTLTIQRTEQRDSAMYRCASSLWQGTSYEQYFGPGTRLTVT.

The gene calls are TRBV19 and TRBJ2-1; 7 nucleotides line up with TRBD1. Unmatched junction bases numbered 5, after V lost 5 bases and J lost 7 bases. The CDR3 is 13 amino acids. CDR1 is LNHDA and CDR2 is SQIVND in the germline V gene (reference sequence). The CDR3 is CASSSWTGNEQFF. DNA of the CDR3: TGTGCCAGTAGTTCATGGACAGGTAATGAGCAGTTCTTC.

The rearrangement joins TRBV25-1 to TRBJ2-2; the match to TRBD1 covers 8 bases. The CDR3 runs to 16 residues. The ends lost 6 bases at V and 5 bases at J; junction bases unmatched: 11. Germline V gene lookup returns CDR1 MGHDK and CDR2 SYGVNS. CDR3 protein: CASRGGQGTLTGELFF. DNA of the CDR3: TGTGCCAGCAGGGGTGGACAGGGTACTTTGACCGGGGAGCTGTTTTTT.

The genes are TRBV5-1 and TRBJ1-1, with D perhaps matching TRBD1 (5 bases). Germline V gene data show CDR1 as SGHRS and CDR2 as YFSETQ. V was shortened by 4 bases and J by 8 bases, with 18 bases between the two germline ends. There are 14 residues in the CDR3. The CDR3 DNA reads as TGCGCCAGCAGCAATATCCTAATTGGGGGGGAAGCTTTCTTT. Translating it yields CASSNILIGGEAFF.

The rearrangement joins TRBV5-4 to TRBJ2-2; 10 nucleotides align to TRBD2. Germline CDR1 SGHNT, CDR2 YYREEE (reference sequence). Unmatched junction bases numbered 10, after V lost 4 bases and J lost 4 bases. The CDR3 totals 17 residues. In nucleotides, the CDR3 is TGTGCCAGCAGCGTTGGTACAGCGGGGGGGTCCACCGGGGAGCTGTTTTTT. This translates into CASSVGTAGGSTGELFF.

The chain is built from TRBV9 and TRBJ1-2; tentative D call: TRBD1 (5 bases). From germline, CDR1 is SGDLS and CDR2 YYNGEE. Between the trimmed V and J ends, which lost 4 bases and 2 bases, there was a span of 15 bases. The length of the CDR3 is 15 residues. DNA of the CDR3: TGTGCCAGCAGCACAACAGGTTCTAGGAACTATGGCTACACCTTC. Translating it yields CASSTTGSRNYGYTF.

The chain has TRBV7-2 and TRBJ1-2; the D gene is possibly TRBD1 (6 bases). Germline values: CDR1 SGHTA, CDR2 FQGNSA. V lost 5 bases and J 2 bases, leaving 12 bases between the germline ends. The length of the CDR3 is 14 residues. CDR3 sequence: CASSLDGGNYGYTF. CDR3 nucleotides: TGTGCCAGCAGCCTCGATGGGGGCAACTATGGCTACACCTTC.